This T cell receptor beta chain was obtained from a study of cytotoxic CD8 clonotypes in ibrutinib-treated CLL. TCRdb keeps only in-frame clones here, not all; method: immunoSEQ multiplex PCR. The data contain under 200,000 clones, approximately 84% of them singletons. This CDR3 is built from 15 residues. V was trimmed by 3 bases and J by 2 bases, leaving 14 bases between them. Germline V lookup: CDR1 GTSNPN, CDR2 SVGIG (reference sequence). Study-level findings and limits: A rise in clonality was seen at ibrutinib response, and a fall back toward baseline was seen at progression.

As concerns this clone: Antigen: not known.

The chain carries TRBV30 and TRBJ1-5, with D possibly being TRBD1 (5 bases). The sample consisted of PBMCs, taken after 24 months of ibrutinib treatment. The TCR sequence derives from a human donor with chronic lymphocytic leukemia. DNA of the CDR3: TGTGCCTGGAGCGCAACGGACAACCGCAATCAGCCCCAGCATTTT. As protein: CAWSATDNRNQPQHF. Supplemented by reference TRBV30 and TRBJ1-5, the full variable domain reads SQTIHQWPATLVQPVGSPLSLECTVEGTSNPNLYWYRQAAGRGLQLLFYSVGIGQISSEVPQNLSASRPQDRQFILSSKKLLLSDSGFYLCAWSATDNRNQPQHFGDGTRLSIL.